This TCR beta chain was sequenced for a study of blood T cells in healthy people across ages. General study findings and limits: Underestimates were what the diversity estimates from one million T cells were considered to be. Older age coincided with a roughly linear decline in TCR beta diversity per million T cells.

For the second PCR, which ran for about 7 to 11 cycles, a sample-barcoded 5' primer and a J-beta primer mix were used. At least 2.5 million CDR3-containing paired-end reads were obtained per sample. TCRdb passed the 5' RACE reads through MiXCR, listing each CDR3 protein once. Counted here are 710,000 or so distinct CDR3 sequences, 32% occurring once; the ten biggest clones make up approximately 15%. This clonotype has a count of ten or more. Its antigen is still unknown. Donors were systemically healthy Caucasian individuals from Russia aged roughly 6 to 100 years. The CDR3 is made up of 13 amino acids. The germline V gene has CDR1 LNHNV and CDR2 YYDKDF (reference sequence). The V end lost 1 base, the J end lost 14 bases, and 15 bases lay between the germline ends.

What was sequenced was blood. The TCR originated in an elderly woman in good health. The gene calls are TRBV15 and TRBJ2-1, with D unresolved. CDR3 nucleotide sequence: TGTGCCACCAGCAGAGGGTCCAATAGTTATAAGTTCTTC. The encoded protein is CATSRGSNSYKFF.